A single TCR beta chain is shown here with its context. Its target is not known. It was with 60 Vbeta and 13 Jbeta primers that the PCR ran. The protocol was immunoSEQ multiplex PCR, while the TCRdb copy is restricted to in-frame clones and leaves out a portion. The sample holds about 190,000 clones, 80% seen once. Per germline, CDR1 SGHRS and CDR2 YFSETQ. The CDR3 is made up of 14 amino acids. Trimming removed 5 bases from V and 5 bases from J; junction bases left unmatched: 6. The data were obtained in a study of cytomegalovirus exposure and HLA in healthy donors. Findings and limits, study-wide: Diagnosis of cytomegalovirus status made by the classifier reportedly showed high specificity and sensitivity. Later work found that TCR association rates differed between HLA loci; DRB1 had the most and HLA-C the fewest.

This sequence joins TRBV5-1 and TRBJ1-5; TRBD1 aligns across 8 bases. This receptor was taken from a man aged 35-49 years in good health and CMV-seropositive. Sequenced material: PBMCs. DNA for the CDR3: TGCGCCAGCAGACGCGACAGGGGAGATCAGCCCCAGCATTTT. It translates to CASRRDRGDQPQHF.